A selection of T cell receptor beta chains follows, all from one sample in a study of blood T cell repertoires in COVID-19. Only in-frame clones appear in the TCRdb table, and some are missing; sequencing was by immunoSEQ multiplex PCR. The data contain more than 150,000 clones, approximately 80% of them singletons. Sample: peripheral blood. These receptors were obtained from a man between 60 and 75 years old with acute or convalescent COVID-19. CDR3s include the opening cysteine and the closing phenylalanine or tryptophan. Fields, in order: D gene, clone size, V gene, CDR3 length, J gene, CDR3 protein, CDR3 DNA. The D gene is left open where the match is weak. Clone size is not always given. Where it is, it says once, few, many or a class for expanded clones.

TRBD2	-	TRBV4-2	15	TRBJ2-3	CASSPSGGRTDTQYF	TGTGCCAGCAGCCCTAGCGGGGGTCGCACAGATACGCAGTATTTT
TRBD2	-	TRBV3-1/TRBV3-2	15	TRBJ2-1	CASSPRPAGDNEQFF	TGTGCCAGCAGCCCTCGTCCAGCGGGAGACAATGAGCAGTTCTTC
-	-	TRBV10-3	13	TRBJ2-3	CAIRPSGTDTQYF	TGTGCCATCAGACCTAGCGGCACAGATACGCAGTATTTT
TRBD1	-	TRBV5-4	12	TRBJ2-1	CAYGQGVYEQFF	TGTGCCTATGGACAGGGTGTCTATGAGCAGTTCTTC
TRBD2	-	TRBV20-1	14	TRBJ2-5	CSASRAGRGETQYF	TGCAGTGCTAGTAGAGCCGGGAGGGGTGAGACCCAGTACTTC
TRBD1	few	TRBV7-2	15	TRBJ1-3	CASSPHRGSGNTIYF	TGTGCCAGCAGCCCGCACAGGGGCTCTGGAAACACCATATATTTT
TRBD1	-	TRBV5-6	17	TRBJ1-1	CASSFGGAGGSATEAFF	TGTGCCAGCAGCTTTGGTGGGGCAGGGGGCTCTGCCACTGAAGCTTTCTTT
-	-	TRBV3-1/TRBV3-2	13	TRBJ1-3	CATYHPGRNTIYF	TGTGCCACCTATCACCCAGGGCGAAACACCATATATTTT
-	once	TRBV30	13	TRBJ1-4	CAWSRGGNEKLFF	TGTGCCTGGAGCCGGGGGGGTAATGAAAAACTGTTTTTT
-	-	TRBV24-1	14	TRBJ2-4	CATSGWGDGNIQYF	TGTGCCACCAGTGGGTGGGGGGACGGAAACATTCAGTACTTC
TRBD1	-	TRBV19	14	TRBJ2-7	CASRPGQGVGWQYF	TGTGCCAGCCGTCCGGGACAGGGGGTCGGATGGCAGTACTTC
TRBD1	-	TRBV6-5	15	TRBJ1-2	CASSYWNRGVRGYTF	TGTGCCAGCAGTTACTGGAACAGGGGAGTAAGAGGCTACACCTTC
-	-	TRBV6-6	15	TRBJ2-3	CASSSHRVPEDTQYF	TGTGCCAGCAGTTCCCACAGGGTTCCAGAGGATACGCAGTATTTT
-	-	TRBV24-1	14	TRBJ2-2	CATSGKANTGELFF	TGTGCCACCTCCGGGAAGGCGAACACCGGGGAGCTGTTTTTT
TRBD2	-	TRBV28	16	TRBJ2-1	CASSSPGLAGHNEQFF	TGTGCCAGCAGTTCACCGGGACTAGCGGGACACAATGAGCAGTTCTTC
TRBD2	-	TRBV19	14	TRBJ2-1	CASSAGLAGNEQFF	TGTGCCAGTAGTGCCGGACTAGCGGGCAATGAGCAGTTCTTC
TRBD2	-	TRBV9	15	TRBJ2-1	CASSVERGGNNEQFF	TGTGCCAGCAGCGTAGAGCGGGGGGGCAACAATGAGCAGTTCTTC
-	-	TRBV18	16	TRBJ1-1	CASSPSGPRAGTEAFF	TGTGCCAGCTCACCATCGGGCCCTAGGGCGGGCACTGAAGCTTTCTTT
-	-	TRBV27	15	TRBJ1-1	CASSLGPEGGTEAFF	TGTGCCAGCAGTTTGGGCCCTGAAGGGGGCACTGAAGCTTTCTTT
-	-	TRBV4-1	16	TRBJ2-5	CASSQAGVAGQETQYF	TGCGCCAGCAGCCAGGCAGGGGTCGCGGGTCAAGAGACCCAGTACTTC
-	-	TRBV9	12	TRBJ2-7	CASSGAGYEQYF	TGTGCCAGCAGCGGTGCAGGCTACGAGCAGTACTTC
-	-	TRBV4-2	15	TRBJ2-7	CASSQVGEGVREQYF	TGTGCCAGCAGCCAAGTGGGGGAGGGGGTTAGGGAGCAGTACTTC
-	-	TRBV10-3	15	TRBJ2-2	CAISGPGDDTGELFF	TGTGCCATCAGTGGCCCAGGGGACGACACCGGGGAGCTGTTTTTT
TRBD2	-	TRBV5-6	18	TRBJ2-1	CASIGLAGGGGRYNEQFF	TGTGCCAGCATCGGACTAGCGGGGGGCGGAGGTCGCTACAATGAGCAGTTCTTC
-	-	TRBV29-1	11	TRBJ1-2	CSVEVGRGYTF	TGCAGCGTTGAGGTAGGGAGAGGCTACACCTTC
TRBD1	-	TRBV18	13	TRBJ2-5	CASRTGLGETQYF	TGTGCCAGCCGGACAGGGTTGGGAGAGACCCAGTACTTC
TRBD1	-	TRBV5-4	13	TRBJ1-4	CASSETGNEKLFF	TGTGCCAGCAGCGAGACAGGGAATGAAAAACTGTTTTTT
TRBD1	few	TRBV7-7	15	TRBJ1-3	CASSLQRGPGNTIYF	TGTGCCAGCAGCTTACAGAGGGGGCCCGGAAACACCATATATTTT
TRBD2	-	TRBV19	15	TRBJ2-1	CASRRGRLAGNEQFF	TGTGCCAGTAGGAGAGGGAGACTAGCGGGGAATGAGCAGTTCTTC
-	-	TRBV19	14	TRBJ1-1	CASSIGSRYTEAFF	TGTGCCAGTAGTATAGGATCCAGATACACTGAAGCTTTCTTT
-	-	TRBV5-5	14	TRBJ1-2	CASSLSVTNYGYTF	TGTGCCAGCAGCTTGAGCGTTACTAACTATGGCTACACCTTC
-	-	TRBV11-2	12	TRBJ2-3	CASSSAPGTQYF	TGTGCCAGCAGCTCCGCCCCGGGTACGCAGTATTTT
TRBD1	-	TRBV19	16	TRBJ1-5	CASSIYGQGGNQPQHF	TGTGCCAGTAGTATCTACGGACAGGGGGGCAATCAGCCCCAGCATTTT
-	-	TRBV7-9	15	TRBJ2-1	CASSRSGSLGNEQFF	TGTGCCAGCAGCCGATCCGGGAGCTTAGGCAATGAGCAGTTCTTC
-	-	TRBV2	15	TRBJ2-3	CASIRLAARTDTQYF	TGTGCCAGCATCCGCTTAGCGGCGAGGACAGATACGCAGTATTTT
TRBD1	-	TRBV2	15	TRBJ1-2	CASSALQGADYGYTF	TGTGCCAGCAGTGCATTACAGGGGGCGGACTATGGCTACACCTTC
-	-	TRBV7-2	14	TRBJ1-2	CASSFGGADYGYTF	TGTGCCAGCAGCTTCGGGGGTGCCGACTATGGCTACACCTTC
-	-	TRBV3-1/TRBV3-2	20	TRBJ2-6	CASSQDLMARPSSGANVLTF	TGTGCCAGCAGCCAAGATCTTATGGCCAGGCCGAGCTCTGGGGCCAACGTCCTGACTTTC
-	-	TRBV3-1/TRBV3-2	14	TRBJ1-1	CASSPSIGGGEAFF	TGTGCCAGCAGCCCTTCAATAGGCGGAGGTGAAGCTTTCTTT
TRBD1	few	TRBV20-1	11	TRBJ1-1	CRADRDTEAFF	TGCAGAGCGGACAGGGACACTGAAGCTTTCTTT
-	-	TRBV11-2	14	TRBJ2-7	CASSAPRGGGEQYF	TGTGCCAGCAGCGCTCCGAGGGGAGGTGGCGAGCAGTACTTC
TRBD1	-	TRBV27	13	TRBJ1-2	CASSFRTGHGYTF	TGTGCCAGCAGTTTCAGGACAGGGCATGGCTACACCTTC
-	-	TRBV5-6	13	TRBJ1-2	CASSLARGGSYTF	TGTGCCAGCAGCTTGGCCAGGGGAGGGAGCTACACCTTC
TRBD1	-	TRBV7-2	16	TRBJ2-7	CASSLSPGTGNYEQYF	TGTGCCAGCAGCTTAAGCCCCGGGACAGGGAACTACGAGCAGTACTTC
-	-	TRBV3-1/TRBV3-2	15	TRBJ1-1	CASSQGSFRNTEAFF	TGTGCCAGCAGCCAAGGCAGTTTCCGGAACACTGAAGCTTTCTTT
TRBD1	-	TRBV7-3	13	TRBJ2-3	CASSTQGTDTQYF	TGTGCCAGCAGCACACAGGGGACAGATACGCAGTATTTT
-	-	TRBV6-2/TRBV6-3	12	TRBJ1-1	CATRPWNTEAFF	TGTGCCACCCGCCCCTGGAACACTGAAGCTTTCTTT
TRBD1	-	TRBV7-9	15	TRBJ1-4	CASSPRTGQEEKLFF	TGTGCCAGCAGCCCAAGGACAGGGCAGGAGGAAAAACTGTTTTTT
-	once	TRBV5-1	14	TRBJ1-2	CASSLRTSNYGYTF	TGCGCCAGCAGCTTGAGGACATCTAACTATGGCTACACCTTC